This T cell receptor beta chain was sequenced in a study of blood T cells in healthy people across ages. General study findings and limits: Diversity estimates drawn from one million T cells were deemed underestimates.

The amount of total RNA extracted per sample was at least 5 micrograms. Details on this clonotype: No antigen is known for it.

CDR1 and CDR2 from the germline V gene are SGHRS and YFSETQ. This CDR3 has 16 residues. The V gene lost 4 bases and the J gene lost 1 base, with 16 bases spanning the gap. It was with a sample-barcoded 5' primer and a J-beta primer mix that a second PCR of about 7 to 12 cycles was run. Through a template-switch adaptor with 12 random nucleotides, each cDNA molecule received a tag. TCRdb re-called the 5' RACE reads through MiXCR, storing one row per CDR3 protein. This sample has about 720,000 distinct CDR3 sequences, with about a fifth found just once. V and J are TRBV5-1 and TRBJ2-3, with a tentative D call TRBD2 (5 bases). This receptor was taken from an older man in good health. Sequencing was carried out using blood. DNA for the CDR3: TGCGCCAGCAGCCCCCGCGAGGGATCGGGCACAGATACGCAGTATTTT. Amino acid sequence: CASSPREGSGTDTQYF.